Below, one T cell receptor beta chain is given with its context. Antigen unknown. V gave up 4 bases and J gave up 8 bases; unmatched junction bases: 13. The V gene's germline CDR1 is MDHEN and CDR2 SYDVKM. This CDR3 region has 15 residues. These data are taken from a study of T-cell memory formation after mild COVID-19. Study context: Among the donors, TCR clusters were largely specific to each donor. Study-wide results and caveats: Shrinking CD4+ clones were chiefly CM and EM; CD8+ ones were chiefly EMRA. CD4/CD8 balance characterized clones contracting day 15 to 85, and CD4+ skew characterized later expanders.

5'RACE primed at constant segments yielded TCR alpha and TCR beta cDNA libraries bearing sample barcodes and UMIs. TCRdb fed the 5' RACE reads into MiXCR, producing one record per CDR3 protein. The sample has a few hundred thousand distinct CDR3 sequences, roughly 14% seen once; the top ten hold about 22%. Input material: PBMCs or a T cell subset sorted from them (not recorded which). This TCR was sampled from a man aged 18 to 29 who had mild COVID-19 (a few samples of this study predate the infection). Cell type and time point are not known. The chain links TRBV28 to TRBJ1-2; 7 bases match TRBD1. This CDR3 reads CASSSTPTGAGGYTF. The CDR3 nucleotides are TGTGCCAGCAGTTCGACCCCAACAGGGGCCGGCGGCTACACCTTC.